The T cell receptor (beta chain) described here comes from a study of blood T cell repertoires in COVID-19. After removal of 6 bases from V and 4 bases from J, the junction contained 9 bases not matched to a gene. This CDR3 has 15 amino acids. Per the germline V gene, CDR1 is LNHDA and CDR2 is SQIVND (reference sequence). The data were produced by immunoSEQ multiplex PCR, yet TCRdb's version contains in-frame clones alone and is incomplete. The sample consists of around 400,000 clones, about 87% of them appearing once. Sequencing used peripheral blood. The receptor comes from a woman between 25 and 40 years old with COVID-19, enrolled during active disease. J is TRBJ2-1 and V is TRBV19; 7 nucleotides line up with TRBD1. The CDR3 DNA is TGTGCCAGTAGCTCACCGGGACAGCTTTACAATGAGCAGTTCTTC. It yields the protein CASSSPGQLYNEQFF.